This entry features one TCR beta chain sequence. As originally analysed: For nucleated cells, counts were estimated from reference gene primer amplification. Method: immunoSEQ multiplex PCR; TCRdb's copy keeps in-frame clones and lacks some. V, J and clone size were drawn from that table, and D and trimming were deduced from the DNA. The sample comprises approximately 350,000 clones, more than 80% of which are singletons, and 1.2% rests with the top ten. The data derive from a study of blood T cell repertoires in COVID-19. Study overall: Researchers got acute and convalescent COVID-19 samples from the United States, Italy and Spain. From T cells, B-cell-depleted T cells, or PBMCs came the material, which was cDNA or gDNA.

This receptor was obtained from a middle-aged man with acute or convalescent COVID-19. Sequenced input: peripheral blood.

The CDR3 DNA follows: TGTGCCAGCAGCGTAGGAGCGACAGGGTACGAGCAGTACTTC. Protein product: CASSVGATGYEQYF. This chain uses TRBV9 with TRBJ2-7, with TRBD1 identical over 7 bases. Germline V gives CDR1 SGDLS, CDR2 YYNGEE. Trimming cost V 0 bases and J 4 bases; bases outside gene matches: 4. CDR3 length equals 14 residues.